The present entry profiles one TCR beta chain with its context. It was into CD45RA+ naive and CD45RA-negative memory subsets that the CD4+ cells were split. Trimming took 3 bases from V and 0 from J; bases not matched to a gene: 3. CDR3 length equals 15 residues. Per germline, CDR1 SGDLS and CDR2 YYNGEE. Each PCR replicate from the sorted subsets contained around 200 ng DNA, which is some 31,000 T cell genomes. Method: immunoSEQ multiplex PCR; TCRdb's copy keeps in-frame clones and lacks some. Among just over 2,000,000 clones listed, over 85% were seen once. The sample is drawn from a study of shared clonotypes between healthy human individuals.

Input material: naive CD4+ T cells sorted from blood. The subset: CD45RA+ positively selected. The TCR comes from a man aged 18 to 29 in good health. V gene TRBV9 combines with J gene TRBJ2-3, with 8 bases lining up with TRBD2. The CDR3 DNA sequence: TGTGCCAGCAGCGCCCGACTAGCGAGCACAGATACGCAGTATTTT. Residues: CASSARLASTDTQYF. Full variable domain (rest looked up from reference TRBV9 and TRBJ2-3): DSGVTQTPKHLITATGQRVTLRCSPRSGDLSVYWYQQSLDQGLQFLIQYYNGEERAKGNILERFSAQQFPDLHSELNLSSLELGDSALYFCASSARLASTDTQYFGPGTRLTVL.